This TCR beta chain was observed in a study of glioma-infiltrating T cells. A few counts support this clonotype. The CDR3 runs to 14 residues. V lost 4 bases and J lost 7, with 17 bases in between. Germline lookup yields CDR1 SGHTA and CDR2 FQGNSA. Amplification of TCR alpha and beta CDR3 regions from RNA used iRepertoire nested multiplex PCR. TCRdb analysed the multiplex PCR reads with MiXCR anew, one entry per CDR3 protein. The table lists more than 350,000 distinct CDR3 sequences, roughly 41% of them singletons. The receptor was derived from a human donor with low-grade glioma or glioblastoma, undergoing nonglioma brain surgery, or in good health (not recorded which). V is TRBV7-2 and J is TRBJ2-7; the D gene is possibly TRBD2 (6 bases). The sample comprised glioma tissue, nonneoplastic brain tissue, or PBMCs (not recorded which). The CDR3 loop reads CASSSWGGAGEQYF. The CDR3 region has the DNA TGTGCCAGCAGCTCCTGGGGCGGGGCTGGTGAGCAGTACTTC.